Shown below are 14 T cell receptor beta chains from a single sample sequenced in a study of graft-versus-host responses after intestinal transplantation. No antigen has been identified for these receptors. Measured with immunoSEQ multiplex PCR; TCRdb has only the in-frame clones, and not every one. Of about 120,000 clones listed, 90% were seen once; the top ten hold around 0.2%. Sequenced here: unstimulated CD4+ T cells sorted from spleen or lymph node cells, sampled before intestinal transplant. Receptors originate from a human donor who received an intestinal transplant.

This clone was seen only once. The gene calls are TRBV15 and TRBJ1-3; tentatively, D is TRBD1 (5 bases). The CDR3 has 16 residues. The V end lost 0 bases, the J end lost 4 bases, and 13 bases lay between the germline ends. CDR1 and CDR2 from the germline V gene are LNHNV and YYDKDF (reference sequence). The CDR3 bases are TGTGCCACCAGCAGAGATTGGTCAGGGCAGGGAAACACCATATATTTT. Amino acids: CATSRDWSGQGNTIYF. Based on the CDR3 plus reference TRBV15 and TRBJ1-3, the full variable domain is DAMVIQNPRYQVTQFGKPVTLSCSQTLNHNVMYWYQQKSSQAPKLLFHYYDKDFNNEADTPDNFQSRRPNTSFCFLDIRSPGLGDTAMYLCATSRDWSGQGNTIYFGEGSWLTVV.

The J gene is TRBJ1-6, the V gene TRBV5-1; no firm D call. The CDR3 length is 14 residues. Germline V gives CDR1 SGHRS, CDR2 YFSETQ. V lost 2 bases and J 8 bases, leaving 11 bases between the germline ends. The CDR3 loop is CASSLPGGYSPLHF. The CDR3, as DNA: TGCGCCAGCAGCTTACCCGGCGGTTATTCACCCCTCCACTTT.

This clone was observed a single time. The chain is built from TRBV5-1 and TRBJ2-5, with TRBD1 identical over 9 bases. The end of the DNA fits TRBJ2-7 better, so the J call may be wrong. This CDR3 has 15 amino acids. Germline V gene lookup returns CDR1 SGHRS and CDR2 YFSETQ. The CDR3 DNA sequence: TGCGCCAGCAGCCTCGGGACAGGGCGTTTCTACGAGCAGTACTTC. This codes for CASSLGTGRFYEQYF.

The J gene is TRBJ2-7, the V gene TRBV11-2, with 12 bases identical to TRBD2. Germline V gene sequence: CDR1 SGHAT, CDR2 FQNNGV. The CDR3 totals 15 residues. Trimming removed 4 bases from V and 5 bases from J; junction bases left unmatched: 6. The CDR3 bases are TGTGCCAGCAGCTCAACTAGCGGGGGGATCAACGAGCAGTACTTC. Protein product: CASSSTSGGINEQYF.

V usage is TRBV28 and J usage is TRBJ2-3, with TRBD2 identical over 8 bases. From germline, CDR1 is MDHEN and CDR2 SYDVKM. The CDR3 sequence is 16 residues long. V was clipped by 3 bases and J by 8 bases; unmatched bases: 13. DNA of the CDR3: TGTGCCAGCAGTTTGGGGTTAGCGGGGTTCACGGCTACGCAGTATTTT. It translates to CASSLGLAGFTATQYF.

The CDR3 reads CASSPLTGPNSPLHF. CDR3 DNA: TGTGCCAGCTCACCACTGACAGGGCCCAATTCACCCCTCCACTTT. The chain employs TRBV18 and TRBJ1-6, with TRBD1 matching over 7 bases. J gave up 7 bases and V 1 base, and 4 bases lay outside the gene matches. The V gene's germline CDR1 is KGHSH and CDR2 LQKENI. The CDR3 length is 15 residues.

V and J are TRBV6-5 and TRBJ1-5, with TRBD1 identical over 7 bases. J was trimmed by 7 bases and V by 6 bases; bases with no gene match: 9. Germline V lookup: CDR1 MNHEY, CDR2 SVGAGI. The CDR3 sequence is 14 residues long. CDR3 sequence: CASSQGQYGQPQHF. CDR3 bases: TGTGCCAGCAGCCAGGGACAGTATGGGCAGCCCCAGCATTTT.

J is TRBJ2-3 and V is TRBV19; D is possibly TRBD2 (6 bases). Trimming pared 5 bases from V and 3 bases from J, leaving 15 bases between. This CDR3 region has 15 residues. The germline gives CDR1 LNHDA, CDR2 SQIVND (reference sequence). The CDR3 nucleotides read TGTGCCAGTAGTTTACTAGCCCTAGGTACAGATACGCAGTATTTT. This codes for CASSLLALGTDTQYF. Combining the CDR3 with reference TRBV19 and TRBJ2-3 gives the whole variable domain DGGITQSPKYLFRKEGQNVTLSCEQNLNHDAMYWYRQDPGQGLRLIYYSQIVNDFQKGDIAEGYSVSREKKESFPLTVTSAQKNPTAFYLCASSLLALGTDTQYFGPGTRLTVL.

The chain uses TRBV19 and TRBJ2-3; no clear D. There are 10 residues in the CDR3. Germline lookup yields CDR1 LNHDA and CDR2 SQIVND (reference sequence). Between the trimmed V and J ends, which lost 4 bases and 13 bases, there was a span of 9 bases. The CDR3 spells CASSNEVKYF. CDR3 bases: TGTGCCAGTAGTAACGAGGTTAAGTATTTT.

This CDR3 reads CASTPNRGSYEQYF. DNA for the CDR3: TGTGCCAGCACCCCGAACAGGGGTTCCTACGAGCAGTACTTC. This chain links TRBV5-4 with TRBJ2-7; 7 bases align to TRBD1. Germline CDR1 reads SGHNT; CDR2 reads YYREEE (reference sequence). This CDR3 has 14 residues. Germline trimming cut 6 bases from V and 1 base from J; bases unmatched to any gene: 7.

The rearrangement joins TRBV7-3 to TRBJ1-1; D is possibly TRBD1 (6 bases). CDR3 length: 15 residues. Germline V gives CDR1 SGHTA, CDR2 FQGTGA. V was pared by 4 bases and J by 0 bases, with 12 bases between. The CDR3, as DNA: TGTGCCAGCAGCTCACAGGGTGCTGTGAACACTGAAGCTTTCTTT. This codes for CASSSQGAVNTEAFF.

This clone was counted only a few times. The chain joins TRBV30 to TRBJ1-2; weak D call: TRBD1 (5 bases). The CDR3 has 15 amino acids. V was cut by 0 bases and J by 4 bases, with 15 bases left in between. CDR1 and CDR2 (germline): GTSNPN, SVGIG (reference sequence). CDR3 in amino acids: CAWSVNLQATYGYTF. DNA of the CDR3: TGTGCCTGGAGTGTAAATTTACAGGCAACCTATGGCTACACCTTC.

The genes are TRBV28 and TRBJ1-3; 8 positions match TRBD1. Germline V lookup: CDR1 MDHEN, CDR2 SYDVKM. The junction had 13 bases not matched to a gene; V was cut back by 8 bases and J by 4 bases. The CDR3 sequence is 16 residues long. This CDR3 is CASASGSRGLGNTIYF. CDR3 bases: TGTGCCAGCGCATCTGGGAGCAGGGGGCTCGGAAACACCATATATTTT. Full variable domain (missing parts from reference TRBV28 and TRBJ1-3): DVKVTQSSRYLVKRTGEKVFLECVQDMDHENMFWYRQDPGLGLRLIYFSYDVKMKEKGDIPEGYSVSREKKERFSLILESASTNQTSMYLCASASGSRGLGNTIYFGEGSWLTVV.

The chain couples TRBV10-3 to TRBJ2-5; 7 bases are shared with TRBD1. The CDR3 sequence is 14 residues long. CDR1 and CDR2 from the germline V gene are ENHRY and SYGVKD. Losses at the gene ends were 5 bases for V and 1 base for J; bases not matched to a gene: 4. CDR3 residues: CAISQQGTQETQYF. The CDR3 DNA sequence: TGTGCCATCAGTCAACAGGGGACCCAAGAGACCCAGTACTTC.